The 9 T cell receptor beta chains in this list originate from one sample, sequenced in a study of T cell responses to AZD1222 COVID-19 vaccine. Assay used: immunoSEQ multiplex PCR; TCRdb lists only in-frame clones, some missing. The data hold around 120,000 clones, with 92% observed a single time. The sample was peripheral blood, taken 28 days after the second AZD1222 dose. The receptors derive from an adult who received the AZD1222 COVID-19 vaccine.

The chain recombines TRBV15 with TRBJ1-2; TRBD1 aligns across 7 bases. This CDR3 region has 14 residues. The germline CDR1 and CDR2 sequences are LNHNV and YYDKDF (reference sequence). V shed 5 bases and J 5 bases; nucleotides not matched to a gene: 8. The CDR3 sequence is CATSPTGAKYGYTF. CDR3 sequence (DNA): TGTGCCACCAGCCCAACAGGGGCGAAGTATGGCTACACCTTC. The complete variable domain, with remaining parts taken from reference TRBV15 and TRBJ1-2, reads DAMVIQNPRYQVTQFGKPVTLSCSQTLNHNVMYWYQQKSSQAPKLLFHYYDKDFNNEADTPDNFQSRRPNTSFCFLDIRSPGLGDTAMYLCATSPTGAKYGYTFGSGTRLTVV.

This sequence joins TRBV9 and TRBJ1-3; D ambiguous. The CDR3 totals 14 residues. CDR1 SGDLS and CDR2 YYNGEE come from the germline V gene. Trimming stripped 3 bases from V and 0 bases from J, with 7 bases between. The DNA for the CDR3 is TGTGCCAGCAGCGGTGGATCCTCTGGAAACACCATATATTTT. It translates to CASSGGSSGNTIYF.

The chain links TRBV5-1 to TRBJ2-5; D gene unclear. The CDR3 is 12 amino acids. V was pared by 2 bases and J by 4 bases, with 6 bases between. Germline V gene data show CDR1 as SGHRS and CDR2 as YFSETQ. Here the CDR3 reads CASSFGRETQYF. The CDR3 DNA reads TGCGCCAGCAGCTTCGGCAGAGAGACCCAGTACTTC.

CDR3 nucleotide sequence: TGTGCCAGCACGACATGGGGGCAGCCCTCCTCAGAGACCCAGTACTTC. Encoded protein: CASTTWGQPSSETQYF. The chain couples TRBV7-2 to TRBJ2-5; perhaps TRBD1 as D (6 bases). Germline V lookup: CDR1 SGHTA, CDR2 FQGNSA. The CDR3 spans 16 residues. V lost 7 bases to trimming and J lost 4 bases, with 22 bases between them.

The J gene is TRBJ1-6, the V gene TRBV5-6, with a possible D match to TRBD1 (6 bases). Germline V lookup: CDR1 SGHDT, CDR2 YYEEEE. This CDR3 region has 15 residues. Between the trimmed V and J ends, which lost 3 bases and 5 bases, there was a span of 12 bases. The CDR3 nucleotides are TGTGCCAGCAGCTCGGGGGCTGTCCATAATTCACCCCTCCACTTT. Translating it yields CASSSGAVHNSPLHF.

This rearrangement joins TRBV7-9 to TRBJ1-3; no firm D call. The V end was cut by 4 bases, the J end by 0 bases, with 10 bases between. Germline-derived CDR1 and CDR2 are SEHNR and FQNEAQ (reference sequence). The length of the CDR3 is 15 residues. CDR3 nucleotides: TGTGCCAGCAGCTCGGGCTGGGGCTCTGGAAACACCATATATTTT. Protein sequence: CASSSGWGSGNTIYF.

The chain carries TRBV13 and TRBJ1-1; 8 bases map to TRBD1. Trimming cost V 5 bases and J 3 bases; bases outside gene matches: 14. In germline, CDR1 is PRHDT, CDR2 FYEKMQ (reference sequence). This CDR3 contains 17 residues. Written as DNA, the CDR3 is TGTGCCAGCAGCCCTTCGAGGGCAGGGGGCATTTACACTGAAGCTTTCTTT. Encoded protein: CASSPSRAGGIYTEAFF.

This chain links TRBV9 with TRBJ1-1, with 10 bases matching TRBD1. This CDR3 is 16 amino acids long. Losses at the gene ends were 4 bases for V and 1 base for J; bases not matched to a gene: 7. Germline CDR1 SGDLS, CDR2 YYNGEE. CDR3 sequence reads: CASSPPWDRGNTEAFF. In nucleotides, the CDR3 is TGTGCCAGCAGCCCTCCCTGGGACAGGGGGAACACTGAAGCTTTCTTT.

The rearrangement joins TRBV19 to TRBJ2-1, with 14 bases fitting TRBD2. Germline CDR1 is LNHDA and CDR2 is SQIVND (reference sequence). The CDR3 sequence is 20 residues long. The V gene end was trimmed by 2 bases and the J gene end by 0 bases; junction bases not matched to a gene: 9. CDR3 amino acids: CASSISTGTSGGRSYNEQFF. CDR3 in DNA: TGTGCCAGTAGTATATCAACCGGGACTAGCGGGGGCCGCTCCTACAATGAGCAGTTCTTC.